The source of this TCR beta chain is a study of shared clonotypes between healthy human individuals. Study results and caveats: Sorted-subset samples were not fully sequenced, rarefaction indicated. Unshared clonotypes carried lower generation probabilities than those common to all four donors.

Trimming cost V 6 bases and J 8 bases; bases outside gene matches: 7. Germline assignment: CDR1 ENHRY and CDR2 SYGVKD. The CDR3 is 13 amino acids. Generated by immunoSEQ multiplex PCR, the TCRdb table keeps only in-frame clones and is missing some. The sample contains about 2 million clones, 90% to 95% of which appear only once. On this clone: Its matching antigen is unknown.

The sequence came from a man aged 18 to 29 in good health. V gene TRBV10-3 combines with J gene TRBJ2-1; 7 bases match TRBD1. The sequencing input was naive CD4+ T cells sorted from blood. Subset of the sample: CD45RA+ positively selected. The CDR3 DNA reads TGTGCCATCAGCGTCACAGGGGTACATGAGCAGTTCTTC. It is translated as CAISVTGVHEQFF.